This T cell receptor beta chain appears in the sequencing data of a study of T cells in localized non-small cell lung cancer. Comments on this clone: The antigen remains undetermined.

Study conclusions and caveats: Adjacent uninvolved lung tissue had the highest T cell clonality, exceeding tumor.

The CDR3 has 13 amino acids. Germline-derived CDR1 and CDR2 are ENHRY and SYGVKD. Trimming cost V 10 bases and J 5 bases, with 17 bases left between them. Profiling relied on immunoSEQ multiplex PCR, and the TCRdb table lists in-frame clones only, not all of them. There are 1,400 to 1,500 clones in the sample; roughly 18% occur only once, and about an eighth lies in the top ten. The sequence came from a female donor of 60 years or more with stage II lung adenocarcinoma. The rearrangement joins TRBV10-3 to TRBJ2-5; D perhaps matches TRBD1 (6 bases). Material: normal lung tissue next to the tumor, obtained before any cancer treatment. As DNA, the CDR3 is TGTGCCAGCGGAAACAGGGAGTGGGAGACCCAGTACTTC. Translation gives CASGNREWETQYF.